This paragraph covers one T cell receptor (beta chain) sequence. This clone was observed a few times. Its cognate antigen has yet to be identified. The input lacks base qualities; no much larger clone sits a single base away. This record belongs to a study of T cell responses to AZD1222 COVID-19 vaccine (dated by TCRdb to the early 2020s). With regard to the full study: A total of 240 or so trial participants underwent TCR sequencing, of whom 207 had received two doses of AZD1222 and around 25 had received two doses of the MenACWY control vaccine. Trial participants were enrolled into age subgroups of 18-55, 56-69 and 70-plus years, which contained about 150, 28 and 57 TCR-sequenced participants, respectively. The investigation overall reported the following: Spike-specific TCR breadth and depth rose significantly after two AZD1222 doses compared with day 0 and with MenACWY recipients. Reportedly, close to half of the unique spike-specific TCRs recognized epitopes lying outside the regions that are mutated in the B.1.351 and B.1.1.7 variants. CD4 TCRs associated with the vaccine covered the entire spike protein, and the dominant responses were in regions 160-218 and 743-854. Because no day 14 peak-response samples were available, repertoires were characterized only after the peak T cell response. In the small 56-69-year group, the increase in depth fell short of significance, most likely because of low power. Participants were mostly white British and included more females than males, and it was suggested by the authors that clonal diversity may have been underestimated. Conclusions about previously exposed vaccinees are limited because only five to seven AZD1222 recipients were SARS-CoV-2 seropositive at baseline.

The CDR3 regions of human TCRbeta chains were analyzed by immunosequencing. Concerning the study's data processing: Repertoire TCRs were matched against a reference library of SARS-CoV-2-specific TCRs generated with the MIRA antigen-specificity platform. Breadth was defined as the fraction of unique TCRs that were SARS-CoV-2-associated, and depth was defined as the fraction of total T cells that were SARS-CoV-2-associated. Each spike-specific TCR was assigned to its reactive spike region and to a CD4 or CD8 class using the MIRA data. Log10-transformed breadth and depth values were compared by one-way ANOVA with Sidak's multiple comparisons tests. Here the immuneACCESS table is served through TCRdb, limited to in-frame sequences with V and J called. Missing clones are a known gap in these copies; in checked studies unresolved V genes cover under half, and the rest lacks a known reason. Clonal size and the V and J genes are those of that table, whereas D and trimming came from the DNA. The sample has 75,000 to 90,000 clones on record, approximately 85% of them singletons. Of the sample, 9.5% to 13% is held by the ten largest clones.

The CDR3 runs 15 residues from the cysteine to the phenylalanine. Only the CDR3 DNA stays, 45 bases, in frame from base 1. For CDR1 and CDR2, the germline V gene (reference sequence) lists MNHEY and SMNVEV. V loses 6 bases, J loses 5 bases, and the germline ends lie 16 bases apart. This specimen's time point label, interpreted: about 28 days (+/-7) after the second vaccine dose. AZD1222 recipients given second doses at about 4 weeks or at about 12 weeks were pooled, since spike-specific TCR depth and breadth were not found to differ between the two schedules. Vaccinee samples came from UK trials COV001 and COV002, including a single-blind randomized controlled phase 2/3 trial of AZD1222 (ChAdOx1 nCoV-19) in healthy adults. For TCRbeta chain sequencing, PBMC samples from trial participants were taken at day 0 and at day 28 after the second dose.

In this chain, TRBV27 is recombined with TRBJ2-2; there is no confident call for the D gene. The sample here was peripheral blood, taken 28 days after the second AZD1222 dose. This clonotype was sampled from an adult who received the AZD1222 COVID-19 vaccine. The DNA sequence is given as TGTGCCAGCAGACCCCGAGGCGGCCTAACCGGGGAGCTGTTTTTT. This sequence encodes CASRPRGGLTGELFF.